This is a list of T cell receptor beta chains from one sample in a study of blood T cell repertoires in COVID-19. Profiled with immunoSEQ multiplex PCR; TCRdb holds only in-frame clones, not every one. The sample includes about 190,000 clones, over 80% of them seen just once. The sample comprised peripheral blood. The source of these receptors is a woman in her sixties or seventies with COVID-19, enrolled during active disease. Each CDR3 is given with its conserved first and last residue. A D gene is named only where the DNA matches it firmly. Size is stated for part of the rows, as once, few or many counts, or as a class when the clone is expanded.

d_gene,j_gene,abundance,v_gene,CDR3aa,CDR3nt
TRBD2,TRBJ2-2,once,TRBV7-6,CASSLAGLAGQNTGELFF,TGTGCCAGCAGCTTAGCGGGACTAGCGGGACAAAACACCGGGGAGCTGTTTTTT
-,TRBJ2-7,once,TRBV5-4,CASSSDLGGEQYF,TGTGCCAGCAGCTCAGATCTAGGAGGCGAGCAGTACTTC
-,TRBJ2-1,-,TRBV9,CASSVEVSGEGGRNEQFF,TGTGCCAGCAGCGTAGAAGTTTCGGGGGAAGGGGGCAGGAATGAGCAGTTCTTC
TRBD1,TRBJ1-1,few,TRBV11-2,CASSLVAGGVVGPYTEAFF,TGTGCCAGCAGCTTAGTAGCAGGGGGAGTAGTGGGGCCCTACACTGAAGCTTTCTTT
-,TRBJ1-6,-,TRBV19,CASSPWVDRPSSSPLHF,TGTGCCAGTAGTCCCTGGGTAGACAGGCCGTCCAGTTCACCCCTCCACTTT
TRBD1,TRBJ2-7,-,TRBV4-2,CASSLYRGASYEQYF,TGTGCCAGCAGCCTCTACAGGGGGGCCTCCTACGAGCAGTACTTC
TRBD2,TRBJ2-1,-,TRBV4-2,CASSQGVTSGRAGPSYNEQFF,TGTGCCAGCAGCCAAGGAGTTACTAGCGGGAGGGCCGGGCCTTCCTACAATGAGCAGTTCTTC
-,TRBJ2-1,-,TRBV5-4,CASSFPDKNEQFF,TGTGCCAGCAGCTTCCCAGACAAAAATGAGCAGTTCTTC
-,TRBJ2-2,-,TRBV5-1,CASSLAAEYTGELFF,TGCGCCAGCAGCTTGGCTGCCGAGTACACCGGGGAGCTGTTTTTT
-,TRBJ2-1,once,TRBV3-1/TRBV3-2,CASSHSSGEQFF,TGTGCCAGCAGTCACTCCTCAGGAGAGCAGTTCTTC
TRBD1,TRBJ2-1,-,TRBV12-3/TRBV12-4,CASSSGTGNEQFF,TGTGCCAGCAGCTCCGGGACAGGGAATGAGCAGTTCTTC
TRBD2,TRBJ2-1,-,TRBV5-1,CASSGLAANNEQFF,TGCGCCAGCAGCGGTCTAGCGGCAAACAATGAGCAGTTCTTC
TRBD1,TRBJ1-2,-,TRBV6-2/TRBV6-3,CASSPTGGYGYTF,TGTGCCAGCAGCCCGACAGGGGGCTATGGCTACACCTTC
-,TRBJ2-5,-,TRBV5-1,CASSSGGTARETQYF,TGCGCCAGCAGCTCGGGCGGGACAGCCAGGGAGACCCAGTACTTC
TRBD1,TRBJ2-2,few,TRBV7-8,CASSLRTGENTGELFF,TGTGCCAGCAGCCTCCGGACAGGAGAGAACACCGGGGAGCTGTTTTTT
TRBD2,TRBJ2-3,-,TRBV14,CASSDSLAAGALLDTQYF,TGTGCCAGCAGCGATTCTCTAGCGGCCGGAGCCCTTTTGGATACGCAGTATTTT
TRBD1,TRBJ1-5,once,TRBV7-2,CASSPTGMRNQPQHF,TGTGCCAGCAGCCCGACAGGGATGCGCAATCAGCCCCAGCATTTT
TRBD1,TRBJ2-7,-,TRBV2,CASSGDRGYEQYF,TGTGCCAGCAGTGGGGACAGGGGCTACGAGCAGTACTTC
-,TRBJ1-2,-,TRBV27,CASSKSLDGTLNYGYTF,TGTGCCAGCAGTAAATCCCTCGACGGGACACTTAACTATGGCTACACCTTC
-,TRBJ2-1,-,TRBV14,CASSHLGAWQFF,TGTGCCAGCAGCCACCTAGGTGCGTGGCAGTTCTTC
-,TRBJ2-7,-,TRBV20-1,CSGIGGYEQYF,TGCAGTGGTATAGGGGGCTACGAGCAGTACTTC
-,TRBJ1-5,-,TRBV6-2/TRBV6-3,CASSSPSGGAYQPQHF,TGTGCCAGCAGTTCCCCGTCTGGGGGGGCTTATCAGCCCCAGCATTTT
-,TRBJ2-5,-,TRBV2,CASSEGRETQYF,TGTGCCAGCAGTGAAGGCAGGGAGACCCAGTACTTC
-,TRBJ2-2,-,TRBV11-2,CASSLENFSGELFF,TGTGCCAGCAGCTTAGAAAACTTTTCCGGGGAGCTGTTTTTT
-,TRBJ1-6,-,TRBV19,CATKQGYNSPLHF,TGTGCCACTAAACAGGGCTATAATTCACCCCTCCACTTT
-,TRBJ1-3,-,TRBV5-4,CASSLGRRPSGNTIYF,TGTGCCAGCAGCTTGGGCAGGCGCCCCTCTGGAAACACCATATATTTT
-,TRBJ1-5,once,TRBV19,CASSQGVSNQPQHF,TGTGCCAGTAGCCAAGGAGTAAGCAATCAGCCCCAGCATTTT
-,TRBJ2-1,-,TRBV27,CASSKSGGSYNEQFF,TGTGCCAGCAGTAAAAGCGGAGGCTCCTACAATGAGCAGTTCTTC
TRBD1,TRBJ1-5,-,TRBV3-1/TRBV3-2,CASSPGTGSNQPQHF,TGTGCCAGCAGCCCCGGGACAGGGAGCAATCAGCCCCAGCATTTT
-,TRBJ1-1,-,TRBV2,CASSEGPVKAFF,TGTGCCAGCAGTGAGGGCCCAGTCAAAGCTTTCTTT
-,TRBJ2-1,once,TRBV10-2,CASSEVAVSNEQFF,TGCGCCAGCAGTGAAGTAGCGGTATCCAATGAGCAGTTCTTC
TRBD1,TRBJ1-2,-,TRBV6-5,CASSYSGTGANYGYTF,TGTGCCAGCAGTTACTCTGGGACAGGGGCAAACTATGGCTACACCTTC
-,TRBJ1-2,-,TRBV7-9,CASSLGEQRDYGYTF,TGTGCCAGCAGCTTAGGGGAGCAGAGGGACTATGGCTACACCTTC
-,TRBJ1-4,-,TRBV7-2,CASSWAGKAEKLFF,TGTGCCAGCAGCTGGGCAGGGAAAGCCGAAAAACTGTTTTTT
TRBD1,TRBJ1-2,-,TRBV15,CATSRDRGTVDYGYTF,TGTGCCACCAGCAGAGATCGGGGGACAGTCGACTATGGCTACACCTTC
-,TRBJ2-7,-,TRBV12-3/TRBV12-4,CASSNHYEQYF,TGTGCCAGCAGTAATCATTACGAGCAGTACTTC
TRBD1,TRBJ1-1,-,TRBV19,CASSPHRTGLRNTEAFF,TGTGCCAGTAGTCCCCACCGGACAGGGTTACGGAACACTGAAGCTTTCTTT
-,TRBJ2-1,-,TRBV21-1,CASSKDGVAGGPEQFF,TGTGCCAGCAGCAAAGATGGGGTGGCGGGAGGGCCTGAGCAGTTCTTC
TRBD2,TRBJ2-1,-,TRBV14,CASGRGPPGGPRNEQFF,TGTGCCAGCGGCCGGGGTCCGCCGGGAGGGCCTAGAAATGAGCAGTTCTTC
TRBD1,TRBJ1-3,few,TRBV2,CASSELVAGGFSGNTIYF,TGTGCCAGCAGTGAATTGGTTGCAGGGGGCTTCTCAGGAAACACCATATATTTT
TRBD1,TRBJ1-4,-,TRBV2,CAGRQGAPEKLFF,TGTGCCGGCAGACAGGGGGCGCCTGAAAAACTGTTTTTT
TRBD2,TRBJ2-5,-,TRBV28,CASSSRLAGQETQYF,TGTGCCAGCAGTTCACGACTAGCGGGGCAAGAGACCCAGTACTTC
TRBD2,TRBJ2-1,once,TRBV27,CASSPLTSGLFYNEQFF,TGTGCCAGCAGTCCTCTGACTAGCGGGCTCTTCTACAATGAGCAGTTCTTC
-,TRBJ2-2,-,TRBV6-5,CASTQNTGELFF,TGTGCCAGCACCCAGAACACCGGGGAGCTGTTTTTT
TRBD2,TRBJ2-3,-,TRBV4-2,CASSTLAGGPPDTQYF,TGTGCCAGCAGCACCCTAGCGGGAGGGCCCCCAGATACGCAGTATTTT
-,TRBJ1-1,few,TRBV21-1,CASSKARRECTEAFF,TGTGCCAGCAGCAAAGCTAGGCGGGAATGTACTGAAGCTTTCTTT
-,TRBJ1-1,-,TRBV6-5,CASSYLQMNTEAFF,TGTGCCAGCAGTTACCTGCAGATGAACACTGAAGCTTTCTTT
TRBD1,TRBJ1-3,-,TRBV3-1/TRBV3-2,CASSQAWTGSGNTIYF,TGTGCCAGCAGCCAAGCCTGGACAGGCTCTGGAAACACCATATATTTT
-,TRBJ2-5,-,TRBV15,CATSREAGEGLETQYF,TGTGCCACCAGCAGAGAAGCAGGGGAGGGATTGGAGACCCAGTACTTC
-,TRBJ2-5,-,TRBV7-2,CASSVLQGLQETQYF,TGTGCCAGCAGCGTTCTCCAGGGTTTGCAGGAGACCCAGTACTTC
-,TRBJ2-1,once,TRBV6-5,CASSYSRTLIDEQFF,TGTGCCAGCAGTTACTCTAGGACACTGATCGATGAGCAGTTCTTC